This TCR beta chain was documented in a study of blood T cells in healthy people across ages. Study as a whole: About one barcoded beta molecule per two T cells was the capture yield of template switching. The study, taken as a whole, reports: Getting older went along with TCR beta diversity per million T cells dropping roughly linearly.

The CDR3 sequence is 13 residues long. CDR1 and CDR2 from the germline V gene are SNHLY and FYNNEI. The ends were cut back, 7 bases at V and 0 bases at J, with 10 bases in the middle. Sample-barcoded 5' priming and a J-beta primer mix drove a second PCR of about 7 to 11 cycles. Each CDR3 protein gets one entry after TCRdb re-called the 5' RACE reads with MiXCR. The table includes approximately 850,000 distinct CDR3 sequences, about 62% detected once. Donors were systemically healthy Caucasian individuals from Russia aged roughly 6 to 100 years. On this clonotype itself: The antigen is undetermined.

This TCR derives from a man aged 30 to 45 in good health. J is TRBJ2-7 and V is TRBV2; D may be TRBD2 (6 bases). Material: blood. The CDR3 sequence is CASMGLNSYEQYF. In nucleotides, the CDR3 is TGTGCCAGCATGGGACTCAACTCCTACGAGCAGTACTTC.